The 32 T cell receptor beta chains presented below share a single source sample, sequenced in a study of vaccination and CD4 T cells after COVID-19. Sample treatment: roughly 11-day PBMC culture with coronavirus spike peptide pools or control peptides (ViraFEST assay). At the Johns Hopkins FTIC core, DNA taken from cultured CD4+ T cells was sequenced by way of the Oncomine TCR Beta short-read assay. TCRdb independently ran MiXCR on the PCR reads; one entry per CDR3 protein. The table has roughly 20,000 distinct CDR3 sequences, about 40% seen once. These TCRs' antigens remain unknown. The sequencing here drew on CD4+ T cells from blood, cultured in vitro, taken after SARS-CoV-2 vaccination. These receptors were collected from a human donor who had recovered from COVID-19.

V and J are TRBV20-1 and TRBJ2-2, with a weak D call TRBD1 (6 bases). The length of the CDR3 is 14 residues. Germline CDR1 and CDR2: DFQATT and SNEGSKA (reference sequence). Trimming left V 6 bases short and J 3 bases short, with 14 bases between. CDR3: CSAHRDGDTGELFF. The DNA of the CDR3 is TGCAGTGCGCACAGGGATGGGGACACCGGGGAGCTGTTTTTT.

This clonotype was detected only a few times. The V call is TRBV7-2, the J call TRBJ2-2; D gene unclear. The CDR3 has 15 residues. CDR1 is SGHTA, CDR2 FQGNSA, per germline. V dropped 5 bases and J dropped 1 base, with 11 bases sitting between them. The chain's CDR3 is CASSRGRLNTGELFF. CDR3 bases: TGTGCCAGCAGCCGAGGACGGCTGAACACCGGGGAGCTGTTTTTT.

The chain links TRBV6-5 to TRBJ2-5; D uncertain. Germline V gene lookup returns CDR1 MNHEY and CDR2 SVGAGI. There are 12 residues in the CDR3. The V and J ends lost 4 bases and 1 base respectively, with 4 bases between them. The CDR3 coding sequence is TGTGCCAGCAGTTCCAGCCAAGAGACCCAGTACTTC. This sequence encodes CASSSSQETQYF.

This clonotype has a single count. This sequence joins TRBV6-1 and TRBJ2-7; TRBD1 matches at 7 bases. This CDR3 is built from 14 residues. CDR1 is MNHNS, CDR2 SASEGT, per germline. V lost 7 bases and J lost 3; bases outside the gene matches: 9. This CDR3 reads CASTPYRGFYEQYF. The CDR3 DNA follows: TGTGCCAGCACCCCATACAGGGGCTTCTACGAGCAGTACTTC.

The chain combines TRBV27 with TRBJ1-5; no clear D gene. Trimming removed 8 bases at V and 0 bases at J, with 14 bases between. Germline CDR1 MNHEY, CDR2 SMNVEV (reference sequence). This CDR3 spans 15 amino acids. CDR3 in amino acids: CASALAGLSNQPQHF. In DNA, the CDR3 is TGTGCCAGCGCCTTAGCCGGCCTTAGCAATCAGCCCCAGCATTTT.

The CDR3 DNA follows: TGTGCCATCACCGCAGAAGGGACAGGGAACACTGAAGCTTTCTTT. Its translation is CAITAEGTGNTEAFF. V is TRBV10-3 and J is TRBJ1-1; TRBD1 aligns across 8 bases. Germline CDR1 and CDR2: ENHRY and SYGVKD. The CDR3 is made up of 15 amino acids. J gave up 1 base and V 7 bases, and 8 bases lay outside the gene matches.

The chain links TRBV30 to TRBJ1-5, with 8 bases lining up with TRBD1. With V trimmed by 2 bases and J by 4 bases, 4 bases remained unmatched. The CDR3 covers 14 residues. Germline V gives CDR1 GTSNPN, CDR2 SVGIG (reference sequence). The CDR3 loop reads CAWSNGQGNQPQHF. Here the CDR3 DNA reads TGTGCCTGGAGTAACGGACAGGGTAATCAGCCCCAGCATTTT.

A word on this clonotype: The conserved closing phenylalanine or tryptophan is absent in this CDR3, likely reflecting a read error. This rearrangement joins TRBV7-9 to TRBJ2-5, with unresolved D. The CDR3 loop spans 12 amino acids. V lost 5 bases and J lost 5, with 9 bases in between. Per the germline V gene, CDR1 is SEHNR and CDR2 is FQNEAQ (reference sequence). DNA of the CDR3: TGTGCCAGCAGCCCCTCGCCTGAGACCCAGTACTTG. Translated: CASSPSPETQYL.

The chain carries TRBV27 and TRBJ1-5, with TRBD1 as a possible D gene (5 bases). Germline CDR1 and CDR2: MNHEY and SMNVEV (reference sequence). There are 15 residues in the CDR3. The germline V and J ends were trimmed by 6 bases and 4 bases, with 16 bases remaining between them. Written as DNA, the CDR3 is TGTGCCAGCAGGGCCCAGGGTGGGGGGAATCAGCCCCAGCATTTT. Protein: CASRAQGGGNQPQHF.

The chain couples TRBV7-2 to TRBJ1-3, with 7 bases fitting TRBD1. J was trimmed by 8 bases and V by 5 bases; bases with no gene match: 6. The germline V gene encodes CDR1 SGHTA and CDR2 FQGNSA. The CDR3 totals 13 residues. The CDR3 DNA reads TGTGCCAGCAGCCCCGACAGGGATTACACCATATATTTT. Its translation is CASSPDRDYTIYF.

This rearrangement joins TRBV27 to TRBJ1-6; unclear D gene. There are 15 residues in the CDR3. Trimming removed 6 bases from V and 9 bases from J, with 18 bases in between. In germline, CDR1 is MNHEY, CDR2 SMNVEV (reference sequence). The CDR3, as DNA: TGTGCCAGCAGGACGACGGGGAGTGTCGCTTCACCCCTCCACTTT. Protein: CASRTTGSVASPLHF.

J is TRBJ1-3 and V is TRBV4-3; TRBD1 agrees at 10 bases. The germline V gene encodes CDR1 LGHNA and CDR2 YSLEER. With 4 bases clipped from V and 5 bases from J, the junction kept 5 bases outside the gene matches. The CDR3 has 15 amino acids. The CDR3 protein is CASSPGQGIRNTIYF. For the CDR3, the DNA is TGCGCCAGCAGCCCGGGACAGGGGATACGAAACACCATATATTTT.

This clonotype was picked up a small number of times. The chain has TRBV7-9 and TRBJ1-1; D not resolved. Trimming removed 0 bases from V and 2 bases from J, with 4 bases in between. The germline V gene encodes CDR1 SEHNR and CDR2 FQNEAQ (reference sequence). The CDR3 sequence is 13 residues long. CDR3 protein: CASSLAGNTEAFF. The CDR3, as DNA: TGTGCCAGCAGCTTAGCAGGAAACACTGAAGCTTTCTTT.

The chain joins TRBV30 to TRBJ1-2, with a possible D match to TRBD1 (6 bases). CDR3 length: 13 amino acids. The V end was cut by 7 bases, the J end by 6 bases, with 18 bases between. Germline loops: CDR1 GTSNPN, CDR2 SVGIG (reference sequence). CDR3 DNA sequence: TGTGCCTCACTAGGGGACATCGGAGATGGCTACACCTTC. It yields the protein CASLGDIGDGYTF.

To note about this clonotype: Sequence at one end of the junction differs from germline and may be a read error. The genes are TRBV10-1 and TRBJ1-2; 9 nucleotides match TRBD1. Germline V lookup: CDR1 WNHNN, CDR2 SYGVQD (reference sequence). The CDR3 runs 14 residues. CDR3 sequence: CACSRDRVWYGYTF. CDR3 nucleotides: TGCGCCTGCAGCCGGGACAGGGTATGGTATGGCTACACCTTC.

The chain employs TRBV27 and TRBJ1-2; unclear D gene. The CDR3 runs to 13 residues. In germline, CDR1 is MNHEY, CDR2 SMNVEV (reference sequence). V gave up 3 bases and J gave up 2 bases, with 7 bases separating them. The CDR3 region is CASSFGWNYGYTF. The CDR3 DNA follows: TGTGCCAGCAGTTTTGGGTGGAACTATGGCTACACCTTC.

The chain uses TRBV6-1 and TRBJ2-3; D perhaps matches TRBD2 (6 bases). Trimming cost V 5 bases and J 1 base, with 10 bases left between them. Germline CDR1 and CDR2: MNHNS and SASEGT. The CDR3 extends over 14 amino acids. The CDR3 is CASSPGTRTDTQYF. The CDR3 nucleotides are TGTGCCAGCAGTCCCGGGACTCGCACAGATACGCAGTATTTT.

This sequence joins TRBV7-8 and TRBJ2-3; TRBD2 matches at 9 bases. Germline V gene lookup returns CDR1 SGHVS and CDR2 FQNEAQ. CDR3 length equals 16 residues. The V segment lost 1 base and the J segment 3 bases; nucleotides outside the gene matches: 5. This chain's CDR3 is CASSLVSGSSTDTQYF. The CDR3 DNA reads as TGTGCCAGCAGCTTAGTTAGCGGGAGTAGTACAGATACGCAGTATTTT. Drawing the rest from reference TRBV7-8 and TRBJ2-3, the complete variable domain is GAGVSQSPRYKVAKRGQDVALRCDPISGHVSLFWYQQALGQGPEFLTYFQNEAQLDKSGLPSDRFFAERPEGSVSTLKIQRTQQEDSAVYLCASSLVSGSSTDTQYFGPGTRLTVL.

This clonotype was detected a few times. This chain joins TRBV7-3 and TRBJ1-1; D call uncertain. The germline V and J ends were trimmed by 1 base and 0 bases, with 3 bases remaining between them. The CDR3 has 13 residues. Germline values: CDR1 SGHTA, CDR2 FQGTGA. The CDR3 reads CASSLKVNTEAFF. CDR3 sequence (DNA): TGTGCCAGCAGCTTAAAGGTGAACACTGAAGCTTTCTTT.

This clonotype has only a few counts. The chain carries TRBV20-1 and TRBJ2-5; 7 bases line up with TRBD1. After removal of 3 bases from V and 4 bases from J, the junction contained 5 bases not matched to a gene. Germline V gene lookup returns CDR1 DFQATT and CDR2 SNEGSKA (reference sequence). The CDR3 covers 13 residues. The CDR3 protein is CSASGDSLETQYF. The CDR3 DNA reads as TGCAGTGCTAGCGGGGACAGTTTAGAGACCCAGTACTTC.

This clonotype was seen a few times. The genes are TRBV7-2 and TRBJ1-3; D remains unclear. Germline loops: CDR1 SGHTA, CDR2 FQGNSA. The CDR3 is 13 amino acids. V dropped 2 bases and J dropped 0 bases, with 2 bases sitting between them. The CDR3 DNA reads as TGTGCCAGCAGCTTACACTCTGGAAACACCATATATTTT. Protein sequence: CASSLHSGNTIYF. The whole variable domain, remainder taken from reference TRBV7-2 and TRBJ1-3, is GAGVSQSPSNKVTEKGKDVELRCDPISGHTALYWYRQSLGQGLEFLIYFQGNSAPDKSGLPSDRFSAERTGGSVSTLTIQRTQQEDSAVYLCASSLHSGNTIYFGEGSWLTVV.

The chain employs TRBV30 and TRBJ1-2, with 11 bases lining up with TRBD1. There are 15 residues in the CDR3. After removal of 7 bases from V and 4 bases from J, the junction contained 11 bases not matched to a gene. Germline V gene data show CDR1 as GTSNPN and CDR2 as SVGIG (reference sequence). CDR3 bases: TGTGCCTACCGGGACAGGGGGACCTCCTCCTATGGCTACACCTTC. Its translation is CAYRDRGTSSYGYTF.

The chain is built from TRBV2 and TRBJ2-3; TRBD1 matches 10 bases. Germline-derived CDR1 and CDR2 are SNHLY and FYNNEI. This CDR3 has 17 residues. Losses at the gene ends were 6 bases for V and 0 bases for J; bases not matched to a gene: 9. The chain's CDR3 is CASRPPRTGGSTDTQYF. DNA for the CDR3: TGTGCCAGCAGACCCCCCCGGACAGGGGGGAGCACAGATACGCAGTATTTT.

V is TRBV24-1 and J is TRBJ1-2, with 7 nucleotides matching TRBD1. Per the germline V gene, CDR1 is KGHDR and CDR2 is SFDVKD. J was trimmed by 4 bases and V by 3 bases; bases with no gene match: 7. The CDR3 extends over 15 amino acids. The CDR3 here is CATSDGTAGSYGYTF. The CDR3 DNA sequence: TGTGCCACCAGTGATGGGACAGCGGGGAGCTATGGCTACACCTTC.

The V and J genes are TRBV7-9 and TRBJ1-2; a weak D match, TRBD1 (5 bases). The CDR3 covers 14 residues. The germline gives CDR1 SEHNR, CDR2 FQNEAQ (reference sequence). Trimming removed 5 bases at V and 0 bases at J, with 10 bases between. CDR3 sequence: CASSPRTSNYGYTF. CDR3 DNA: TGTGCCAGCAGCCCACGGACATCTAACTATGGCTACACCTTC.

V usage is TRBV20-1 and J usage is TRBJ2-3, with 11 positions matching TRBD2. The CDR3 has 14 amino acids. Germline assignment: CDR1 DFQATT and CDR2 SNEGSKA (reference sequence). Unmatched junction bases numbered 3, after V lost 3 bases and J lost 4 bases. The CDR3 reads CSARSSGGSDTQYF. CDR3 nucleotides: TGCAGTGCTAGGTCTAGCGGGGGGTCAGATACGCAGTATTTT.

The chain uses TRBV7-8 and TRBJ1-6, with 7 bases matching TRBD1. CDR3 length: 15 amino acids. Germline V CDR1 and CDR2: SGHVS, FQNEAQ. Losses at the gene ends were 4 bases for V and 7 bases for J; bases not matched to a gene: 7. CDR3 in amino acids: CASSSDRARNSPLHF. The CDR3 DNA follows: TGTGCCAGCAGCTCCGACAGGGCCCGGAATTCACCCCTCCACTTT.

The chain joins TRBV6-1 to TRBJ1-2; 9 bases fit TRBD1. CDR1 and CDR2 from the germline V gene are MNHNS and SASEGT. V was pared by 5 bases and J by 4 bases, with 5 bases of the junction left unmatched. CDR3 length equals 14 residues. The CDR3 DNA reads TGTGCCAGCAGTCCAGACAGGGGGGTCTATGGCTACACCTTC. Translation: CASSPDRGVYGYTF.

The table lists this clonotype with a few counts. The chain has TRBV24-1 and TRBJ2-2; weak D call: TRBD1 (6 bases). The germline V gene has CDR1 KGHDR and CDR2 SFDVKD. There are 16 residues in the CDR3. Trimming took 3 bases from V and 3 from J, leaving 13 bases between them. CDR3: CATSDASGAYTGELFF. The CDR3 coding sequence is TGTGCCACCAGTGATGCCTCAGGGGCCTACACCGGGGAGCTGTTTTTT.

This clonotype was observed a few times. This sequence joins TRBV10-3 and TRBJ2-3; D unresolved. The length of the CDR3 is 12 residues. The V end lost 4 bases, the J end lost 4 bases, and 6 bases lay between the germline ends. CDR1 is ENHRY, CDR2 SYGVKD, per germline. CDR3: CAISGKADTQYF. The DNA for the CDR3 is TGTGCCATCAGTGGTAAAGCAGATACGCAGTATTTT.

This CDR3 reads CASSESNRLGNQPQHF. The CDR3 nucleotides read TGTGCCAGTAGTGAATCAAACCGGCTAGGCAATCAGCCCCAGCATTTT. The chain employs TRBV19 and TRBJ1-5; the D is unclear. V was cut by 5 bases and J by 2 bases, with 16 bases left in between. Germline V gene lookup returns CDR1 LNHDA and CDR2 SQIVND (reference sequence). The CDR3 loop spans 16 amino acids.

The rearrangement links TRBV7-4 to TRBJ1-2; possibly TRBD1 for D (5 bases). The length of the CDR3 is 15 residues. V lost 5 bases to trimming and J lost 0 bases, with 13 bases between them. From germline, CDR1 is SGHVT and CDR2 SQSDAQ. The CDR3 loop is CASSRDDSPNYGYTF. CDR3 in DNA: TGTGCCAGCAGCAGGGATGACAGTCCTAACTATGGCTACACCTTC.